Listed here is a single T cell receptor (beta chain). The target antigen is unknown. Chemo-refractory metastatic non-small-cell lung cancer patients were treated with focal radiation plus CTLA-4 blockade with ipilimumab. These data come from a study of radiotherapy plus CTLA-4 blockade in lung cancer. About the research overall: Disease control reached approximately 30%, with objective responses in 15% to 20%. Study-level points and caveats: Best predicting response, reportedly, were early blood T cell clone dynamics, with interferon-beta. Tumor-origin TCR clones grew in blood after radiotherapy plus ipilimumab.

The CDR3 length is 14 residues. V was cut by 5 bases and J by 0 bases, with 11 bases left in between. Germline CDR1 and CDR2: SGDLS and YYNGEE. Sequenced by immunoSEQ multiplex PCR; TCRdb stores in-frame clones only, minus some. Among under 50,000 clones, more than 70% were seen once, and the ten largest hold more than 20%. The sequenced sample was peripheral blood, obtained from a patient treated with radiotherapy plus ipilimumab. The J gene is TRBJ1-2, the V gene TRBV9; a weak D match, TRBD1 (5 bases). The TCR was taken from a human donor with non-small cell lung cancer that progressed on radiotherapy plus ipilimumab. The DNA for the CDR3 is TGTGCCAGCAGTAAGGGGCTAGCTAACTATGGCTACACCTTC. Translating gives CASSKGLANYGYTF.